These 17 T cell receptor beta chains originate from one sample sequenced in a study of T cells in Graves' hyperthyroidism and ophthalmopathy. Amplification of TCR beta CDR3 regions was performed using RNA transcripts as template. A set of HTBI primers served as the primers for a first-round RT-PCR of the TCR CDR3. TCRdb re-called the multiplex PCR reads with MiXCR, one entry per CDR3 protein. The sample includes around 600,000 distinct CDR3 sequences, more than 12% of them seen just once. The material sequenced was blood. These receptors originate from a woman between 50 and 59 years old with Graves' ophthalmopathy.

This clonotype has at least ten counts. The chain uses TRBV5-1 and TRBJ2-1; D is unresolved. CDR1 is SGHRS and CDR2 is YFSETQ in the germline V gene. The V gene lost 4 bases and the J gene lost 5 bases, with 10 bases spanning the gap. CDR3 size: 13 residues. CDR3 region: CASSQRPDNEQFF. CDR3 coding DNA: TGCGCCAGCAGCCAGAGACCTGACAATGAGCAGTTCTTC.

This clonotype was counted many times. CDR3 in amino acids: CASSSSDVMNEQFF. The CDR3 nucleotides are TGTGCCAGCAGCAGTAGTGACGTGATGAATGAGCAGTTCTTC. The chain carries TRBV7-2 and TRBJ2-1, with D unclear. CDR1 and CDR2 (germline): SGHTA, FQGNSA. Deletions cut 5 bases from V and 7 bases from J, with 15 bases between. The CDR3 contains 14 residues.

Concerning this clonotype itself: A junction end diverges from the germline sequence, so it may reflect a read error. The chain has TRBV6-2 or TRBV6-3 and TRBJ2-4; D remains unclear. The CDR3 is 15 amino acids. The germline gives CDR1 MNHEY, CDR2 SVGEGT. As DNA, the CDR3 is TGTGCCAGCAGTTACCCGCGCACCGGCAAAAACGTTCAGTACTTC. Translated, it gives CASSYPRTGKNVQYF.

The genes are TRBV7-9 and TRBJ2-5, with 7 nucleotides matching TRBD2. J gave up 5 bases and V 7 bases, and 10 bases lay outside the gene matches. Germline lookup yields CDR1 SEHNR and CDR2 FQNEAQ (reference sequence). The CDR3 sequence is 14 residues long. Here the CDR3 DNA reads TGTGCCAGCACCGGGGAGGGCCCTGGGGAGACCCAGTACTTC. As protein: CASTGEGPGETQYF. The whole variable domain, filled in from reference TRBV7-9 and TRBJ2-5, reads DTGVSQNPRHKITKRGQNVTFRCDPISEHNRLYWYRQTLGQGPEFLTYFQNEAQLEKSRLLSDRFSAERPKGSFSTLEIQRTEQGDSAMYLCASTGEGPGETQYFGPGTRLLVL.

In its sample, this clonotype was seen many times. The rearrangement uses TRBV18 and TRBJ1-1; D is unclear. The V and J ends lost 5 bases and 0 bases respectively, with 16 bases between them. CDR1 KGHSH and CDR2 LQKENI come from the germline V gene. There are 16 residues in the CDR3. This CDR3 is CASSASAGIMNTEAFF. The CDR3 nucleotides are TGTGCCAGCTCAGCCTCCGCTGGTATAATGAACACTGAAGCTTTCTTT.

J is TRBJ2-5 and V is TRBV19; 7 bases fit TRBD2. Per the germline V gene, CDR1 is LNHDA and CDR2 is SQIVND (reference sequence). The ends lost 5 bases at V and 13 bases at J; junction bases unmatched: 10. CDR3 length: 12 amino acids. Here the CDR3 reads CASSPREDLRYF. The CDR3 bases are TGTGCCAGTAGTCCTCGGGAGGATTTACGGTACTTC.

This clonotype was detected ten times or more. The chain has TRBV24-1 and TRBJ2-7, with 7 nucleotides matching TRBD2. Germline lookup yields CDR1 KGHDR and CDR2 SFDVKD. The CDR3 runs 16 residues. Losses at the gene ends were 1 base for V and 1 base for J; bases not matched to a gene: 6. This chain's CDR3 is CATSDLMRERSYEQYF. Written as DNA, the CDR3 is TGTGCCACCAGTGATTTAATGCGGGAGAGATCCTACGAGCAGTACTTC.

The table lists this clonotype with many counts. This sequence joins TRBV10-3 and TRBJ2-1; 12 bases are a match to TRBD2. The CDR3 runs 19 residues. J gave up 5 bases and V 2 bases, and 13 bases lay outside the gene matches. The germline CDR1 and CDR2 sequences are ENHRY and SYGVKD. CDR3 in DNA: TGTGCCATCAGTGAGGGGAGACTAGCGGGAGCCGGGGGTAACAATGAGCAGTTCTTC. Encoded protein: CAISEGRLAGAGGNNEQFF.

The rearrangement uses TRBV10-3 and TRBJ2-1; D possibly uses TRBD1 or TRBD2 (5 bases each). V lost 4 bases and J lost 0, with 19 bases in between. The CDR3 sequence is 18 residues long. The germline V gene has CDR1 ENHRY and CDR2 SYGVKD. The CDR3 sequence: CAISGGEERLSSYNEQFF. The CDR3 nucleotides read TGTGCCATCAGTGGGGGCGAAGAGCGGCTAAGCTCCTACAATGAGCAGTTCTTC.

This clonotype was seen at least ten times. The gene calls are TRBV6-1 and TRBJ2-5; 7 bases line up with TRBD1. The V gene end was trimmed by 7 bases and the J gene end by 0 bases; junction bases not matched to a gene: 14. The CDR3 loop spans 17 amino acids. CDR1 is MNHNS, CDR2 SASEGT, per germline. This chain's CDR3 is CASTEGATGPNQETQYF. DNA for the CDR3: TGTGCCAGCACCGAAGGGGCGACAGGGCCGAACCAAGAGACCCAGTACTTC.

This clonotype was seen at least ten times. The chain is built from TRBV12-3 or TRBV12-4 and TRBJ2-3, with 15 bases fitting TRBD2. Trimming cost V 6 bases and J 2 bases; bases outside gene matches: 12. The CDR3 consists of 19 residues. DNA for the CDR3: TGTGCCAGCAGCCCCCCCACAGGACTAGCGGGAGGGATCACAGATACGCAGTATTTT. This encodes CASSPPTGLAGGITDTQYF.

This clonotype was seen ten or more times. This chain connects TRBV7-8 to TRBJ2-7; weak D call: TRBD2 (6 bases). Germline V gene sequence: CDR1 SGHVS, CDR2 FQNEAQ. The V end lost 5 bases, the J end lost 6 bases, and 17 bases lay between the germline ends. The CDR3 spans 14 residues. CDR3 in DNA: TGTGCCAGCAGCAGGAGACTAGACTTCCCCGAGCAGTACTTC. Translating gives CASSRRLDFPEQYF.

This clonotype has a handful of counts. The chain couples TRBV29-1 to TRBJ2-5; D perhaps matches TRBD2 (6 bases). This CDR3 contains 14 residues. V was cut by 5 bases and J by 4 bases, with 17 bases left in between. The V gene's germline CDR1 is SQVTM and CDR2 ANQGSEA. The CDR3 reads CSVWVRQGGETQYF. The CDR3 coding sequence is TGCAGCGTTTGGGTTCGCCAGGGAGGAGAGACCCAGTACTTC.

This clonotype was seen repeatedly, ten times or more. The chain couples TRBV12-3 or TRBV12-4 to TRBJ1-1; 7 bases agree with TRBD1. The CDR3 sequence is 17 residues long. The V segment lost 6 bases and the J segment 1 base; nucleotides outside the gene matches: 14. The CDR3 bases are TGTGCCAGCAGCCAACCGACAGGGACTGTAGAGAACACTGAAGCTTTCTTT. Encoded protein: CASSQPTGTVENTEAFF.

This clonotype was counted only a few times. The chain recombines TRBV30 with TRBJ1-4; 11 bases align to TRBD1. Looked up from germline, CDR1 is GTSNPN and CDR2 is SVGIG (reference sequence). After removal of 5 bases from V and 7 bases from J, the junction contained 6 bases not matched to a gene. The CDR3 has 14 amino acids. CDR3 amino acids: CAWAPGTGGEKLFF. CDR3 in DNA: TGTGCCTGGGCCCCCGGGACAGGGGGTGAAAAACTGTTTTTT.

This clonotype appeared a few times. CDR3 loop: CASKLGADTQYF. In nucleotides, the CDR3 is TGTGCCAGCAAGCTGGGGGCAGATACGCAGTATTTT. The chain links TRBV12-3 or TRBV12-4 to TRBJ2-3; D may be TRBD1 or TRBD2 (5 bases each). The ends were cut back, 7 bases at V and 4 bases at J, with 9 bases in the middle. The CDR3 consists of 12 residues.

The chain carries TRBV20-1 and TRBJ2-1; the match to TRBD2 covers 10 bases. With V trimmed by 7 bases and J by 1 base, 13 bases remained unmatched. CDR3 length equals 17 residues. Germline V lookup: CDR1 DFQATT, CDR2 SNEGSKA (reference sequence). DNA of the CDR3: TGCAGTGTTAGGCGGGGCCTAGCGGGAGCTTCCTACAATGAGCAGTTCTTC. Protein: CSVRRGLAGASYNEQFF.